This T cell receptor beta chain was recovered during a study of cytomegalovirus exposure and HLA in healthy donors. V trimming: 4 bases; J trimming: 5 bases; junction bases outside the gene matches: 10. The CDR3 is 15 residues long. The V gene's germline CDR1 is MNHEY and CDR2 SMNVEV (reference sequence). This clone was observed a single time. The antigen is unknown. It was with 60 Vbeta and 13 Jbeta primers that the PCR ran. Original processing methods: There were 70 million to 95 million unique TCR beta chains by a later count, and about 12 million of them were shared. The data were produced by immunoSEQ multiplex PCR, yet TCRdb's version contains in-frame clones alone and is incomplete. D and trimming come from the DNA, and the V and J calls and clone size come from that table. The sample has around 120,000 clones; 50% to 70% are singletons. Study-wide points: Rarity marked most TCR sequences, yet some public TCRs occurred in many donors. According to an earlier analysis, most TCR beta V segments yielded productive rearrangements about 90% or about 30% of the time.

The sequenced material came from PBMCs. The sequence was collected from a woman aged 35 to 49 in good health and CMV-seropositive. The chain couples TRBV27 to TRBJ2-5; TRBD2 aligns across 7 bases. The CDR3 nucleotides are TGTGCCAGCAGTTGGGGCGGGAGTCTGTCGGAGACCCAGTACTTC. This translates into CASSWGGSLSETQYF.